These 27 T cell receptor beta chains were sequenced from one sample in a study of tumor-infiltrating lymphocytes in primary liver carcinoma. TCR beta cDNA was made from roughly 450 ng total RNA with a constant-region primer. TCR beta libraries came from three nested multiplex PCR rounds using slightly modified ARM-PCR. The opening two PCR rounds, around 11 cycles each, paired TRBV1-TRBV30 forward primers with a C-beta reverse primer. In TCRdb, the multiplex PCR reads were re-called with MiXCR into one record per CDR3 protein. Of about 180,000 distinct CDR3 sequences in the sample, roughly three fifths are singletons; the top ten hold roughly 76%. Unsorted whole blood supplied the blood RNA, and germline DNA was isolated too. The sequencing sample was made of peripheral blood. These receptors all stem from a middle-aged man with primary liver carcinoma and hepatitis B virus infection.

The V and J genes are TRBV14 and TRBJ2-2; D not certain. In germline, CDR1 is SGHDN, CDR2 FVKESK. V lost 5 bases and J lost 7, with 11 bases in between. The CDR3 is 13 residues long. The CDR3 region has the DNA TGTGCCAGCAGCACCATTTTGTTCGGGGAGCTGTTTTTT. This codes for CASSTILFGELFF.

Ten or more counts support this clonotype. The rearrangement joins TRBV11-2 to TRBJ2-5, with D tentatively TRBD2 (6 bases). CDR1 SGHAT and CDR2 FQNNGV come from the germline V gene. The CDR3 spans 14 residues. V was trimmed by 5 bases and J by 6 bases, leaving 16 bases between them. CDR3 residues: CASSTGLPAKTQYF. The DNA for the CDR3 is TGTGCCAGCAGCACGGGACTCCCGGCCAAGACCCAGTACTTC.

On this clonotype: Mismatch with germline at one junction end may stem from a read error. This rearrangement joins TRBV11-2 to TRBJ2-1; D may be TRBD2 (5 bases). CDR3 length equals 16 residues. Germline loops: CDR1 SGHAT, CDR2 FQNNGV. CDR3 region: CVSSLDIGLAMGERFF. CDR3 in DNA: TGTGTCAGCAGCTTGGATATCGGGCTAGCCATGGGTGAGCGATTCTTC. Full variable domain (outside the CDR3, taken from reference TRBV11-2 and TRBJ2-1): EAGVAQSPRYKIIEKRQSVAFWCNPISGHATLYWYQQILGQGPKLLIQFQNNGVVDDSQLPKDRFSAERLKGVDSTLKIQPAKLEDSAVYLCVSSLDIGLAMGERFFGPGTRLTVL.

This clonotype turned up a few times. One end of the junction varies from germline; a read error may be responsible. The V gene is TRBV13, the J gene TRBJ1-2; maybe TRBD1 (5 bases). Germline assignment: CDR1 PRHDT and CDR2 FYEKMQ (reference sequence). The CDR3 runs to 13 residues. The CDR3, as DNA: TGTGCCAGCAGCGTAGGGTTGGGGCGGGGCTACACCTTC. The encoded protein is CASSVGLGRGYTF.

This clonotype was counted a single time. This rearrangement joins TRBV28 to TRBJ1-5; D is unresolved. Germline V gene lookup returns CDR1 MDHEN and CDR2 SYDVKM. V shed 3 bases and J shed 2 bases, with 14 bases lying between them. The CDR3 length is 16 residues. The CDR3 sequence is CASSFEPGRGNQPQHF. CDR3 nucleotides: TGTGCCAGCAGTTTCGAGCCCGGCCGAGGCAATCAGCCCCAGCATTTT.

This clonotype turned up a few times. The rearrangement links TRBV11-2 to TRBJ1-1; D remains unclear. The CDR3 length is 12 residues. V was cut by 4 bases and J by 7 bases, with 10 bases left in between. The germline gives CDR1 SGHAT, CDR2 FQNNGV. The CDR3 region is CASSSGGIEAFF. CDR3 DNA sequence: TGTGCCAGCAGCTCTGGCGGGATTGAAGCTTTCTTT.

This clonotype was counted a few times. This sequence joins TRBV6-1 and TRBJ2-7; D is undetermined. Germline CDR1 reads MNHNS; CDR2 reads SASEGT. The CDR3 loop spans 13 amino acids. V lost 0 bases and J 5 bases, leaving 8 bases between the germline ends. The CDR3 protein is CASSEAALHEQYF. Here the CDR3 DNA reads TGTGCCAGCAGTGAAGCTGCACTACACGAGCAGTACTTC.

The rearrangement uses TRBV11-2 and TRBJ2-7, with TRBD1 matching 9 bases. This CDR3 comprises 14 residues. The germline gives CDR1 SGHAT, CDR2 FQNNGV. The V gene end was trimmed by 6 bases and the J gene end by 4 bases; junction bases not matched to a gene: 7. CDR3 residues: CASSPLGQGYEQYF. The CDR3 coding sequence is TGTGCCAGCAGTCCACTTGGACAGGGGTACGAGCAGTACTTC. Based on the CDR3 plus reference TRBV11-2 and TRBJ2-7, the full variable domain is EAGVAQSPRYKIIEKRQSVAFWCNPISGHATLYWYQQILGQGPKLLIQFQNNGVVDDSQLPKDRFSAERLKGVDSTLKIQPAKLEDSAVYLCASSPLGQGYEQYFGPGTRLTVT.

This clonotype has just a few counts. The chain uses TRBV6-1 and TRBJ1-1; tentative D call: TRBD1 (6 bases). The CDR3 contains 13 residues. Trimming cost V 4 bases and J 5 bases, with 11 bases left between them. Germline-derived CDR1 and CDR2 are MNHNS and SASEGT. The CDR3 coding sequence is TGTGCCAGCAGTGGACAGGCTAGAACTGAAGCTTTCTTT. Translating gives CASSGQARTEAFF.

On this clonotype: An end of the junction differs from the germline gene, which may be a read error. The V and J genes are TRBV29-1 and TRBJ1-4; TRBD1 aligns across 7 bases. This CDR3 spans 14 amino acids. CDR1 and CDR2 (germline): SQVTM, ANQGSEA. The CDR3 region is CSVTPGQTNERLFF. The CDR3 nucleotides read TGCAGCGTGACGCCGGGACAGACTAATGAAAGACTGTTTTTT.

As concerns this clonotype: A much bigger clone sits one base away, suggesting this may be a read error. The rearrangement joins TRBV29-1 to TRBJ2-2, with TRBD2 as a possible D gene (5 bases). V was cut by 6 bases and J by 4 bases, with 6 bases left in between. The germline CDR1 and CDR2 sequences are SQVTM and ANQGSEA. The CDR3 is 11 amino acids. The CDR3 nucleotides read TGCAGCGTAGGGAGCACCGGGGAGCTGTTTTTT. Its translation is CSVGSTGELFF.

The CDR3 loop is CASSISLTNTEAFF. Here the CDR3 DNA reads TGTGCCAGCAGTATCAGCCTTACGAACACTGAAGCTTTCTTT. V is TRBV6-1 and J is TRBJ1-1; D gene ambiguous. The CDR3 is 14 residues long. Trimming removed 5 bases at V and 1 base at J, with 11 bases between. Germline CDR1 and CDR2: MNHNS and SASEGT.

Ten or more counts support this clonotype. The rearrangement links TRBV29-1 to TRBJ2-1, with D perhaps TRBD1 (6 bases). Trimming cost V 7 bases and J 14 bases, with 15 bases left between them. The CDR3 consists of 10 residues. Germline CDR1 is SQVTM and CDR2 is ANQGSEA. The CDR3, as DNA: TGCAGCGGGTTAACAGGGAAGAAGTTCTTC. This translates into CSGLTGKKFF.

This sequence joins TRBV6-6 and TRBJ1-3; TRBD1 matches 7 bases. Germline assignment: CDR1 MNHNY and CDR2 SVGAGI (reference sequence). The junction had 12 bases not matched to a gene; V was cut back by 6 bases and J by 4 bases. The CDR3 extends over 16 amino acids. In DNA form, the CDR3 reads TGTGCCAGCAGCCGTACCACAGGGGTGTCAGGAAACACCATATATTTT. Protein sequence: CASSRTTGVSGNTIYF.

This clonotype was found many times. The chain uses TRBV11-1 and TRBJ2-1; 8 bases match TRBD1. Per germline, CDR1 SGHAT and CDR2 FQDESV (reference sequence). The V gene end was trimmed by 8 bases and the J gene end by 3 bases; junction bases not matched to a gene: 9. The CDR3 extends over 15 amino acids. CDR3 DNA: TGTGCCAGCCGCCCTGGACAGGGTGGCTACAATGAGCAGTTCTTC. This translates into CASRPGQGGYNEQFF.

This clonotype was observed a few times. V gene TRBV6-5 combines with J gene TRBJ2-6; 14 bases align to TRBD2. The germline V gene has CDR1 MNHEY and CDR2 SVGAGI. J gave up 2 bases and V 6 bases, and 3 bases lay outside the gene matches. The CDR3 is made up of 17 amino acids. This chain's CDR3 is CASRGLAGGTGANVLTF. DNA of the CDR3: TGTGCCAGCAGAGGACTAGCGGGAGGAACTGGGGCCAACGTCCTGACTTTC.

A remark on this clonotype: This CDR3 fails to terminate in the conserved phenylalanine or tryptophan, so it likely reflects a read error. This rearrangement joins TRBV14 to TRBJ2-7; 7 bases are a match to TRBD1. The CDR3 covers 14 residues. CDR1 is SGHDN, CDR2 FVKESK, per germline. The ends lost 6 bases at V and 3 bases at J; junction bases unmatched: 8. The CDR3 spells CASRLQQGFYEQYL. As DNA, the CDR3 is TGTGCCAGCAGGCTACAACAGGGGTTCTACGAGCAGTACTTA.

Concerning this clonotype itself: This may arise from a read error, as a much more abundant clone is one base away. V gene TRBV6-1 combines with J gene TRBJ2-3; D is perhaps TRBD2 (6 bases). Looked up from germline, CDR1 is MNHNS and CDR2 is SASEGT. CDR3 length: 16 amino acids. CDR3 in amino acids: CARSVQAGRRPDTQYF. CDR3 nucleotides: TGTGCCCGCAGTGTCCAGGCGGGACGGAGACCAGATACGCAGTATTTT.

The chain carries TRBV6-5 and TRBJ2-6, with 8 bases that match TRBD1. The CDR3 is 16 amino acids. Per the germline V gene, CDR1 is MNHEY and CDR2 is SVGAGI. The V gene end was trimmed by 8 bases and the J gene end by 0 bases; junction bases not matched to a gene: 6. This CDR3 reads CASGTGPDSGANVLTF. In DNA form, the CDR3 reads TGTGCCAGCGGGACAGGTCCTGACTCTGGGGCCAACGTCCTGACTTTC.

The V gene is TRBV12-3 or TRBV12-4, the J gene TRBJ1-4; a possible D gene is TRBD1 (5 bases). This CDR3 has 14 amino acids. V gave up 1 base and J gave up 5 bases, with 8 bases separating them. For the CDR3, the DNA is TGTGCCAGCAGTTTAGGGCGGGGGAATGAAAAACTGTTTTTT. Translation: CASSLGRGNEKLFF.

This clonotype was seen a few times. CDR3 sequence reads: CASLGQSGANVLTF. The CDR3 nucleotides read TGTGCCAGCCTTGGACAGTCTGGGGCCAACGTCCTGACTTTC. The chain recombines TRBV6-6 with TRBJ2-6; a possible D gene is TRBD1 (6 bases). Germline V lookup: CDR1 MNHNY, CDR2 SVGAGI (reference sequence). The length of the CDR3 is 14 residues. Trimming took 8 bases from V and 1 from J, leaving 9 bases between them.

In the case of this clonotype: The junction differs from germline at one of its ends, possibly a read error. The V and J genes are TRBV12-3 or TRBV12-4 and TRBJ2-2, with TRBD1 matching 9 bases. The CDR3 consists of 16 residues. CDR3 nucleotides: TGTGCCAGTAGTCAACCGGGACAGGGTGACACCAGGGAGCTGTGTTTT. Residues: CASSQPGQGDTRELCF.

As to this clonotype: The junction differs from germline at one of its ends, possibly a read error. The chain joins TRBV10-1 to TRBJ2-7; 7 bases are shared with TRBD1. This CDR3 region has 14 residues. Germline-derived CDR1 and CDR2 are WNHNN and SYGVQD (reference sequence). As DNA, the CDR3 is TGCGCCGGCGCCCCGACAGGGACGTCCTACGAGCAGTACTTT. Encoded protein: CAGAPTGTSYEQYF.

The rearrangement joins TRBV29-1 to TRBJ2-3, with a tentative D call TRBD2 (6 bases). Germline V lookup: CDR1 SQVTM, CDR2 ANQGSEA. This CDR3 comprises 16 residues. The CDR3: CSVEGASGAGTDTQYF. Written as DNA, the CDR3 is TGCAGTGTGGAGGGTGCCTCGGGCGCTGGCACAGATACGCAGTATTTT.

Points on this clonotype: The CDR3 end shows no conserved phenylalanine or tryptophan, and so a read error is likely. The chain recombines TRBV11-2 with TRBJ2-2; 7 bases align to TRBD1. Germline CDR1 and CDR2: SGHAT and FQNNGV. CDR3 length equals 15 residues. V gave up 5 bases and J gave up 2 bases; unmatched junction bases: 5. CDR3 coding DNA: TGTGCCAGCAGCCGAGGGGGCTTTAACACCGGGGAGCTGTTTCTT. Its protein product is CASSRGGFNTGELFL.

V is TRBV11-2 and J is TRBJ2-7; D is possibly TRBD1 (6 bases). V was pared by 5 bases and J by 6 bases, with 14 bases between. The CDR3 has 13 residues. Germline-derived CDR1 and CDR2 are SGHAT and FQNNGV. The CDR3 spells CASSTGRGLEQYF. DNA for the CDR3: TGTGCCAGCAGCACGGGCAGGGGTCTCGAGCAGTACTTC.

A word on this clonotype: The junction departs from germline at one end; a sequencing error may be responsible. This sequence joins TRBV11-2 and TRBJ2-7; the match to TRBD2 covers 7 bases. This CDR3 spans 15 amino acids. Per germline, CDR1 SGHAT and CDR2 FQNNGV. CDR3 DNA: TGTGCCAGCGGCTTTCACGGGAGGAACCCCTACGAGCAGTACTTC. Protein sequence: CASGFHGRNPYEQYF.